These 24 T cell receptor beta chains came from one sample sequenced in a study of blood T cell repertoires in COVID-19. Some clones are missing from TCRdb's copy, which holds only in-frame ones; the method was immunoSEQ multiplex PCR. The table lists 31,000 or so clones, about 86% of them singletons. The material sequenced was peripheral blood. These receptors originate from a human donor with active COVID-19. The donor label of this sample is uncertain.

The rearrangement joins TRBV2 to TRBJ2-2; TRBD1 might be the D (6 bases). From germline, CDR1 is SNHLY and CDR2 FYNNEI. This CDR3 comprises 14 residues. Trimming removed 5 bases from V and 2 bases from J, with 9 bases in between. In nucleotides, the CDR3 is TGTGCCAGCAGTTTCAGGGGAAACACCGGGGAGCTGTTTTTT. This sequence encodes CASSFRGNTGELFF.

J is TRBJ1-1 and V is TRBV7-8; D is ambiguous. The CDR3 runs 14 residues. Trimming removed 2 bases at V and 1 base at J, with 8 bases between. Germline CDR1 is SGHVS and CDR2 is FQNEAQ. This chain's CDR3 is CASSLLRWNTEAFF. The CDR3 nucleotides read TGTGCCAGCAGCTTACTACGGTGGAACACTGAAGCTTTCTTT.

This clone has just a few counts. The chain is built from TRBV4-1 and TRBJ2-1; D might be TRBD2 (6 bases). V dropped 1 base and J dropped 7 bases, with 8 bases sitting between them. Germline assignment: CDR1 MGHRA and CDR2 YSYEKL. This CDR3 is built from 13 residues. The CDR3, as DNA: TGCGCCAGCAGCCAAGCTAGCGCGAATGAGCAGTTCTTC. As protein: CASSQASANEQFF.

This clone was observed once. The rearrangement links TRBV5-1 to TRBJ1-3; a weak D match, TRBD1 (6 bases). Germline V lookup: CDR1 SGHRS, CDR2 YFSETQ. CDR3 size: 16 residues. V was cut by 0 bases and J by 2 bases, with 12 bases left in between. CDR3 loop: CASSLATGHAGNTIYF. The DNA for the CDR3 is TGCGCCAGCAGCTTGGCTACAGGGCACGCTGGAAACACCATATATTTT.

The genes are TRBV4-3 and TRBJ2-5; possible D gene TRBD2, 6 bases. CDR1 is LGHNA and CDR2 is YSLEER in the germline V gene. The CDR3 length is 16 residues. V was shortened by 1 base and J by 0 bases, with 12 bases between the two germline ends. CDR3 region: CASSQGTTTNQETQYF. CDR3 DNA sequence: TGCGCCAGCAGCCAAGGGACTACTACCAACCAAGAGACCCAGTACTTC.

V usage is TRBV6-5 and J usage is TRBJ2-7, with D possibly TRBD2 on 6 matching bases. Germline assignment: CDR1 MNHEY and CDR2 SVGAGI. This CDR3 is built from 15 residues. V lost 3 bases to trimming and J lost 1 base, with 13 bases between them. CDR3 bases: TGTGCCAGCAGTTATGGACCCGGGGGATCCTACGAGCAGTACTTC. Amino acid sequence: CASSYGPGGSYEQYF.

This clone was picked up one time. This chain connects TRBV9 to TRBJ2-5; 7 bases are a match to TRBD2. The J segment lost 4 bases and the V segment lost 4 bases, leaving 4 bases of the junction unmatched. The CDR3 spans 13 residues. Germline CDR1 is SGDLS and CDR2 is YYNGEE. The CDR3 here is CASSWGGRETQYF. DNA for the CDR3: TGTGCCAGCAGCTGGGGGGGTCGAGAGACCCAGTACTTC.

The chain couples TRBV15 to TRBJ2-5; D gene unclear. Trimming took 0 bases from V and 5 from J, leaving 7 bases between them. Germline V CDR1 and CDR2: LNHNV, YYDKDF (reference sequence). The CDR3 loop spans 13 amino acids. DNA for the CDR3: TGTGCCACCAGCAGAGATTTTGAGGAGACCCAGTACTTC. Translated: CATSRDFEETQYF.

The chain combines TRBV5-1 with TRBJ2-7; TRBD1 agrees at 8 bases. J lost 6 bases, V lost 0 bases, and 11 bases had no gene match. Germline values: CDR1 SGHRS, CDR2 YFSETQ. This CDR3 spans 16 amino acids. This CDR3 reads CASSLEAGDRPPEQYF. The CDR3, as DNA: TGCGCCAGCAGCTTGGAGGCCGGGGACAGGCCTCCCGAGCAGTACTTC.

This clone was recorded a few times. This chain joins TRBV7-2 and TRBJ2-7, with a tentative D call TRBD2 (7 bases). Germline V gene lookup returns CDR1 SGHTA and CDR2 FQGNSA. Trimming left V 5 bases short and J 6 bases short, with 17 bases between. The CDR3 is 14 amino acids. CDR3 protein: CASSPGGREFEQYF. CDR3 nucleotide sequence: TGTGCCAGCAGCCCCGGGGGGCGGGAGTTCGAGCAGTACTTC. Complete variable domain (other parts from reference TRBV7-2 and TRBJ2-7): GAGVSQSPSNKVTEKGKDVELRCDPISGHTALYWYRQSLGQGLEFLIYFQGNSAPDKSGLPSDRFSAERTGGSVSTLTIQRTQQEDSAVYLCASSPGGREFEQYFGPGTRLTVT.

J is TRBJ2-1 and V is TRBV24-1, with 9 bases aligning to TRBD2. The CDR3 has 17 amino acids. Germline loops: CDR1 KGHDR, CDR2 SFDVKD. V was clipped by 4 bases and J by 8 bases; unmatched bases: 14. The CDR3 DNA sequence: TGTGCCACCAGTGACCCGGACAGGCTAGCGGGAAAAGATGAGCAGTTCTTC. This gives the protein CATSDPDRLAGKDEQFF.

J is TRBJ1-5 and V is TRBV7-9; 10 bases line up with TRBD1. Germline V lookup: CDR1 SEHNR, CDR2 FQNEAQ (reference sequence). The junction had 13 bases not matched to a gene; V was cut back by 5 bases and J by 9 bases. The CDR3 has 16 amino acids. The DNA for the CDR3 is TGTGCCAGCAGCACAAGATGGGACAGGGGCCTGCGGCCCCAGCATTTT. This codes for CASSTRWDRGLRPQHF.

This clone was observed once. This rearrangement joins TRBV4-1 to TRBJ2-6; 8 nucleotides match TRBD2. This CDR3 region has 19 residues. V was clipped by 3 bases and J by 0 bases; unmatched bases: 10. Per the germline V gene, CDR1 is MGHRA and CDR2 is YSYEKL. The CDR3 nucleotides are TGCGCCAGCAGCCACCGAATAGCGGGGACAAGCTCTGGGGCCAACGTCCTGACTTTC. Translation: CASSHRIAGTSSGANVLTF.

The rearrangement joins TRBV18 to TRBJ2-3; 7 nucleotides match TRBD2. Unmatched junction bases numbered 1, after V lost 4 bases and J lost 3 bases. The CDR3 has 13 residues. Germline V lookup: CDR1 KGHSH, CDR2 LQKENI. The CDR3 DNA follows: TGTGCCAGCTCACGCGGGGGAACAGATACGCAGTATTTT. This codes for CASSRGGTDTQYF.

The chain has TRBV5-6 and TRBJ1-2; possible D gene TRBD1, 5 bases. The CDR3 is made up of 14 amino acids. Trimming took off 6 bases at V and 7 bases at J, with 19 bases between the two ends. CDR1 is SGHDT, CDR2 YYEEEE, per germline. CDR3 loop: CASTPVRGSVGYTF. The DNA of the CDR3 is TGTGCCAGCACCCCGGTACGGGGGTCGGTTGGCTACACCTTC.

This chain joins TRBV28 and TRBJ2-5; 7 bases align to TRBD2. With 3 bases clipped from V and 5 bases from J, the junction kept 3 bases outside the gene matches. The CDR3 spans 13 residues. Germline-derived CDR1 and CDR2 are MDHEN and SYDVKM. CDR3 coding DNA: TGTGCCAGCAGTTTTGCGGGAGCCGAGACCCAGTACTTC. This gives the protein CASSFAGAETQYF.

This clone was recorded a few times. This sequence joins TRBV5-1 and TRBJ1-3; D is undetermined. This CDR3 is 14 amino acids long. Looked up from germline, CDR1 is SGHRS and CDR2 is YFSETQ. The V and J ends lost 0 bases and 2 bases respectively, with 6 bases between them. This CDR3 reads CASSLGGPGNTIYF. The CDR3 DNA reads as TGCGCCAGCAGCTTGGGTGGGCCTGGAAACACCATATATTTT.

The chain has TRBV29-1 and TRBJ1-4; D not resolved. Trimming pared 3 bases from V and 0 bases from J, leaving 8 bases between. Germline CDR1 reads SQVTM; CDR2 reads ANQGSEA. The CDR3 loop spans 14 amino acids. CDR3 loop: CSVEGSATNEKLFF. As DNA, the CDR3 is TGCAGCGTTGAGGGGAGCGCAACTAATGAAAAACTGTTTTTT.

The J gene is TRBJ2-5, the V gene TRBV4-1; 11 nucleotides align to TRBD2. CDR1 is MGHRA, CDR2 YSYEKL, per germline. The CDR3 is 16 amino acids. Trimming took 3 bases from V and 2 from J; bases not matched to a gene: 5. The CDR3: CASSQSSGGTQETQYF. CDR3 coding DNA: TGCGCCAGCAGCCAGTCTAGCGGGGGGACTCAAGAGACCCAGTACTTC.

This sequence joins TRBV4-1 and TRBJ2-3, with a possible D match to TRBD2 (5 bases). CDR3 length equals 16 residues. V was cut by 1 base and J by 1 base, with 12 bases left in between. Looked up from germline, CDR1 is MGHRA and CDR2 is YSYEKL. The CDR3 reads CASSQAVTRGTDTQYF. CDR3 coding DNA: TGCGCCAGCAGCCAAGCCGTGACGAGGGGCACAGATACGCAGTATTTT.

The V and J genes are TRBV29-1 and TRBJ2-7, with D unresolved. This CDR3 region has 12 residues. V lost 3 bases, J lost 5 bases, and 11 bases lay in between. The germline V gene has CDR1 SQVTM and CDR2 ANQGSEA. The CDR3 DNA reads TGCAGCGTTGAGATTATGGGCCACGAGCAGTACTTC. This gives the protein CSVEIMGHEQYF.

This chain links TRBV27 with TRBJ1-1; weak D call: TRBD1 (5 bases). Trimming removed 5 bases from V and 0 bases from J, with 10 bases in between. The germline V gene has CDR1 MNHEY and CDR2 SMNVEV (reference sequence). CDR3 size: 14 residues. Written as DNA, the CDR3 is TGTGCCAGCAGTAGTTGGGACTTGAACACTGAAGCTTTCTTT. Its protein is CASSSWDLNTEAFF.

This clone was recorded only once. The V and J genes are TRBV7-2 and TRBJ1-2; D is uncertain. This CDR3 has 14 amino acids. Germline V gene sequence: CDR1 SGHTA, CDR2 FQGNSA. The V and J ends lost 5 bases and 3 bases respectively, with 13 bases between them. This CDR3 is CASSPQEGHYGYTF. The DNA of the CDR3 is TGTGCCAGCAGCCCCCAAGAGGGTCACTATGGCTACACCTTC.

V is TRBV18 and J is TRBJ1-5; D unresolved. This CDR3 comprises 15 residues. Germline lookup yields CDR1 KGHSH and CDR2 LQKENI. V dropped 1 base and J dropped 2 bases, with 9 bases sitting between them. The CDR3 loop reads CASSPRHGGNQPQHF. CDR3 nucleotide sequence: TGTGCCAGCTCACCACGTCACGGAGGCAATCAGCCCCAGCATTTT. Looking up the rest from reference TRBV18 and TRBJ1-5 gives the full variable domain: NAGVMQNPRHLVRRRGQEARLRCSPMKGHSHVYWYRQLPEEGLKFMVYLQKENIIDESGMPKERFSAEFPKEGPSILRIQQVVRGDSAAYFCASSPRHGGNQPQHFGDGTRLSIL.